Shown below are 9 T cell receptor beta chains from a single sample sequenced in a study of neurological immune-mediated disorders. TCRdb passed the 5' RACE reads through MiXCR, listing each CDR3 protein once. The sample shows 55,000 to 70,000 distinct CDR3 sequences, approximately 3.4% of them seen only once. Sequencing was done on a sample of PBMCs. Receptors were obtained from a woman aged 50 to 65 with multiple sclerosis.

This clonotype was detected ten times or more. In DNA, the CDR3 is TGTGCCAGCAGCCAAGGGGGCATTGGGGCCAACGTCCTGACTTTC. Translated: CASSQGGIGANVLTF. The V and J genes are TRBV7-8 and TRBJ2-6; 7 bases fit TRBD1. This CDR3 comprises 15 residues. Losses at the gene ends were 5 bases for V and 3 bases for J; bases not matched to a gene: 4. The germline V gene has CDR1 SGHVS and CDR2 FQNEAQ.

This clonotype occurred many times. The V call is TRBV6-2 or TRBV6-3, the J call TRBJ2-1; 8 bases fit TRBD1. This CDR3 contains 12 residues. The V segment lost 6 bases and the J segment 6 bases; nucleotides outside the gene matches: 1. In germline, CDR1 is MNHEY, CDR2 SVGEGT. CDR3 protein: CASRDRVNEQFF. The CDR3 region has the DNA TGTGCCAGCAGGGACAGGGTCAATGAGCAGTTCTTC.

This clonotype was found once. A much larger clone lies one base from this, so it may be a read error. This sequence joins TRBV2 and TRBJ2-2, with 8 bases lining up with TRBD1. This CDR3 has 12 amino acids. Germline CDR1 and CDR2: SNHLY and FYNNEI. The CDR3: CDSRGTGFELFF. In DNA, the CDR3 is TGTGACAGCAGGGGGACAGGATTCGAACTGTTTTTT.

At least ten counts were recorded for this clonotype. The rearrangement uses TRBV7-2 and TRBJ1-5; D may be TRBD1 (5 bases). This CDR3 spans 13 amino acids. CDR1 SGHTA and CDR2 FQGNSA come from the germline V gene. Trimming shortened V by 5 bases and J by 6 bases, and 11 bases separated the two germline ends. The CDR3 DNA follows: TGTGCCAGCAGCCTCAGGGCAACTCAGCCCCAGCATTTT. The encoded protein is CASSLRATQPQHF. The whole variable domain, filled in from reference TRBV7-2 and TRBJ1-5, reads GAGVSQSPSNKVTEKGKDVELRCDPISGHTALYWYRQSLGQGLEFLIYFQGNSAPDKSGLPSDRFSAERTGGSVSTLTIQRTQQEDSAVYLCASSLRATQPQHFGDGTRLSIL.

At least ten counts were recorded for this clonotype. This chain uses TRBV5-5 with TRBJ1-1; D remains unclear. The CDR3 extends over 13 amino acids. V was clipped by 5 bases and J by 3 bases, with 11 bases between them. The V gene's germline CDR1 is SGHKS and CDR2 YYEKEE (reference sequence). The CDR3 DNA reads as TGTGCCAGCAGGCTAGGGAGATACACTGAAGCTTTCTTT. Translation: CASRLGRYTEAFF.

This clonotype has ten or more counts. The chain employs TRBV7-2 and TRBJ2-7; TRBD1 matches 7 bases. The CDR3 contains 14 residues. Germline V lookup: CDR1 SGHTA, CDR2 FQGNSA. Trimming removed 3 bases from V and 1 base from J; junction bases left unmatched: 3. The DNA for the CDR3 is TGTGCCAGCAGCTTGACAGGGCAGTCCTACGAGCAGTACTTC. Protein product: CASSLTGQSYEQYF.

This clonotype was counted ten times or more. A single base separates this from a much larger clone, so it may be a read error. J is TRBJ1-4 and V is TRBV4-2, with D possibly matching TRBD1 (6 bases). V lost 0 bases and J lost 7, with 9 bases in between. Germline CDR1 and CDR2: LGHNA and YNFKEQ. The CDR3 is 14 residues long. The CDR3 nucleotides are TGTGCCAGCAGCCAAGACACAGGGACTGAAAAACTGTTTTTT. This encodes CASSQDTGTEKLFF.

This clonotype was counted many times. V usage is TRBV6-6 and J usage is TRBJ2-1; the D gene is possibly TRBD2 (5 bases). Trimming stripped 6 bases from V and 5 bases from J, with 14 bases between. Germline lookup yields CDR1 MNHNY and CDR2 SVGAGI (reference sequence). The CDR3 spans 14 residues. CDR3 bases: TGTGCCAGCAGGGACTCCCACAGAGACAATGAGCAGTTCTTC. This encodes CASRDSHRDNEQFF.

This clonotype was observed at least ten times. The rearrangement links TRBV20-1 to TRBJ1-2; maybe TRBD1 (6 bases). Germline V CDR1 and CDR2: DFQATT, SNEGSKA (reference sequence). The CDR3 runs 15 residues. Trimming cost V 6 bases and J 1 base, with 18 bases left between them. The CDR3 loop reads CSAGGDRTNNYGYTF. CDR3 in DNA: TGCAGTGCAGGGGGAGACCGAACGAATAACTATGGCTACACCTTC.